The sequence of this T cell receptor beta chain was determined in a study of metastatic and nonmetastatic thyroid tumors. Points from the study as a whole: Malignant thyroid tumors reportedly exceeded benign nodules significantly in TCR beta diversity, with the difference appearing in blood and tumor.

No patient received treatment before thyroid surgery. This clone was detected a few times. Its antigen is undetermined. Compared with germline, one end of the junction differs, possibly owing to a read error. This CDR3 is also generated by other DNA sequences in the sample. The CDR3 consists of 14 residues. The V gene's germline CDR1 is SGHRS and CDR2 YFSETQ. TCRdb reprocessed the PCR reads via MiXCR. The table shows roughly 27,000 clones, with 13% occurring only once. The sample was blood. The rearrangement uses TRBV5-1 and TRBJ2-5; TRBD2 agrees at 9 bases. This TCR was recovered from a female donor with papillary thyroid cancer or a benign thyroid nodule (not recorded which). Some clones in this sample may be carry-over from other donors' samples. CDR3 DNA sequence: TGTGCCAGCAGCTTTGGCGGGAGGGGGGAGACCCAGTACTTC. It specifies CASSFGGRGETQYF.